This TCR beta chain emerged from a study of control samples from healthy donors and cancer patients. The repertoire was sequenced with immunoSEQ multiplex PCR; TCRdb's copy has only in-frame clones and lacks some. The table includes 100,000 to 150,000 clones, roughly 90% detected once. The germline V and J ends were trimmed by 0 bases and 16 bases, with 22 bases remaining between them. Germline values: CDR1 MGHRA, CDR2 YSYEKL. This CDR3 region has 16 residues. Specimen: blood. V and J are TRBV4-1 and TRBJ1-6; the D is unclear. This TCR was sampled from a woman aged 18-29 years in good health. The CDR3: CASSQDGSGSRNLLHF. CDR3 coding DNA: TGCGCCAGCAGCCAAGATGGCAGCGGTTCTCGAAATCTACTCCACTTT.